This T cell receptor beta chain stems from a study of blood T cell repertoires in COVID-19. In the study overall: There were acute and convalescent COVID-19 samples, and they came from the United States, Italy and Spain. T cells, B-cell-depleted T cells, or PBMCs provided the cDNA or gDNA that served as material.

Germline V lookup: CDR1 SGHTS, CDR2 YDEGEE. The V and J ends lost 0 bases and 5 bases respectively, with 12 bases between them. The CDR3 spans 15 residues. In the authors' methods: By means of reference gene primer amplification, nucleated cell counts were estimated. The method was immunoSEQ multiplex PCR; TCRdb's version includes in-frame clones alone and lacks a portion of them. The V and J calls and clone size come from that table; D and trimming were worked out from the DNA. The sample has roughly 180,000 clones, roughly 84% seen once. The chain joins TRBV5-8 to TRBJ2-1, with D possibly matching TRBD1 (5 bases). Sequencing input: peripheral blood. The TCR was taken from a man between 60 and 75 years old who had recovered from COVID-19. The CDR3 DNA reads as TGTGCCAGCAGCTTGGAAGGCAGGGTCCACAATGAGCAGTTCTTC. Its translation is CASSLEGRVHNEQFF.